A single sample is the source of the 9 T cell receptor delta chains below, sequenced in a study of γδ T cells in repeated Plasmodium falciparum infection. Bulk repertoires came from Vgamma9/Vdelta2+ or Vdelta2-negative gammadelta T cells flow-sorted from PBMC. TCRdb used CATT to re-call clones from the multiplex PCR reads. Of some 51,000 delta-chain clones in the sample, about 2% were seen once. Sequencing input: gamma-delta T cells from blood. The receptors were gathered from a pool of human donors (malaria-infected and uninfected, not separated).

This clone was recorded a few times. This DNA translates differently at residue 17 from the TCRdb protein, which is that of a much larger clone; a read error is likely, and the protein shown is the DNA's own translation. V and J are TRDV1 and TRDJ1; 10 bases agree with TRDD3. The J gene, missing from TCRdb, was assigned here through DNA to germline matching. Trimming took 0 bases from V and 8 from J; bases not matched to a gene: 24. The CDR3 extends over 21 amino acids. The germline gives CDR1 TSWWSYY, CDR2 QGS. The CDR3 is CALGELGWGSLYWGIRQKLIF. The CDR3, as DNA: TGTGCTCTTGGGGAACTGGGTTGGGGTTCCCTGTACTGGGGGATCCGGCAGAAACTCATCTTT.

As concerns this clone: A read error likely explains why the TCRdb protein, taken from a much larger clone, differs from this DNA's translation at residue 3; the protein shown is translated from the DNA. The chain links TRDV1 to TRDJ1; 8 bases match TRDD3. Germline-derived CDR1 and CDR2 are TSWWSYY and QGS. There are 20 residues in the CDR3. The DNA for the CDR3 is TGTGCTATTGGGGATCCCGTCTTCCTGACGTACTGGGGGTACACCGATAAACTCATCTTT. The encoded protein is CAIGDPVFLTYWGYTDKLIF.

This clone was observed many times. The protein in TCRdb stems from a much larger clone and differs at residue 11 from this DNA's translation, likely a read error; here the protein is translated from the DNA. V gene TRDV1 combines with J gene TRDJ1, with 7 bases lining up with TRDD2. TCRdb records no J gene; here it was assigned by comparing the DNA to germline. The CDR3 runs 19 residues. V was pared by 4 bases and J by 1 base, with 18 bases of the junction left unmatched. CDR1 and CDR2 (germline): TSWWSYY, QGS. The DNA of the CDR3 is TGTGCTCTTGGGGGTTCCTACCGCTATACAGACGCCCCCACCGATAAACTCATCTTT. This codes for CALGGSYRYTDAPTDKLIF.

As regards this clone: TCRdb's protein for this DNA is that of a much larger clone and differs from the translation at residue 8, likely a read error; the protein shown is the DNA translation. The rearrangement uses TRDV1 and TRDJ1; unclear D gene. V was trimmed by 2 bases and J by 4 bases, leaving 8 bases between them. CDR1 is TSWWSYY, CDR2 QGS, per germline. This CDR3 spans 13 amino acids. CDR3 sequence reads: CALGEFPVDKLIF. The CDR3 bases are TGTGCTCTTGGGGAATTTCCGGTCGATAAACTCATCTTT.

This clone was recorded a few times. The protein TCRdb gives is from a much larger clone and does not agree with this DNA's translation at residue 5, likely a read error; the protein shown here comes from the DNA. The chain recombines TRDV1 with TRDJ1; the D gene is possibly TRDD2 (5 bases). Germline matching of the DNA provided the J gene here, since TCRdb leaves it blank. Trimming pared 4 bases from V and 0 bases from J, leaving 27 bases between. The CDR3 runs to 20 residues. Germline V gene data show CDR1 as TSWWSYY and CDR2 as QGS. The CDR3 nucleotides are TGTGCTCTTGGGGGATTAATCCGACCCGACCAACCTTCGTACACCGATAAACTCATCTTT. Translated, it gives CALGGLIRPDQPSYTDKLIF.

This clone came up many times. The chain employs TRAV29/DV5 and TRDJ1; 12 nucleotides line up with TRDD3. The V segment lost 0 bases and the J segment 5 bases; nucleotides outside the gene matches: 17. There are 19 residues in the CDR3. Germline V gene sequence: CDR1 NSMFDY, CDR2 ISSIKDK. This CDR3 reads CAASDGKYAYWGIQDKLIF. The CDR3 nucleotides read TGTGCAGCAAGCGATGGTAAATACGCGTACTGGGGGATACAAGATAAACTCATCTTT.

This clone has at least ten counts. TCRdb records a much larger clone's protein for this DNA, with a difference at residue 9 that likely arises from a read error; the protein given is the translation of the DNA. V gene TRDV2 combines with J gene TRDJ1, with no clear D. CDR1 and CDR2 (germline): GEAIGNYY, EKD. The CDR3 sequence is 15 residues long. Trimming took 0 bases from V and 0 from J, leaving 10 bases between them. The CDR3 nucleotides are TGTGCCTGTGACACCGTCCAGCGTGACACCGATAAACTCATCTTT. Amino acids: CACDTVQRDTDKLIF.

Ten or more counts support this clone. TCRdb lists the protein of a much larger clone for this DNA, which differs at residue 6, so this is likely a read error; the protein given here is translated from the DNA itself. This sequence joins TRDV3 and TRDJ2; 7 bases map to TRDD3. This CDR3 is 17 amino acids long. V lost 2 bases to trimming and J lost 1 base; unmatched junction nucleotides: 13. Germline assignment: CDR1 TVYSNPD and CDR2 GDNSRS (reference sequence). The DNA of the CDR3 is TGTGCCTTTGAAGAGCTTAACGGGGGATTTTTGACAGCACAACTCTTCTTT. As protein: CAFEELNGGFLTAQLFF.

On this clone itself: The mismatch at residue 6 between this DNA's translation and the TCRdb protein of a much larger clone likely reflects a read error; the protein shown is translated from the DNA. This chain joins TRDV1 and TRDJ1, with 7 bases fitting TRDD3. TCRdb carries no J gene annotation; the J gene was assigned here by matching the DNA with germline. The CDR3 has 24 amino acids. The germline CDR1 and CDR2 sequences are TSWWSYY and QGS. Unmatched junction bases numbered 40, after V lost 2 bases and J lost 10 bases. This CDR3 is CALGEFTPLPPRWGWGNGYMGLIF. The CDR3 bases are TGTGCTCTTGGGGAATTCACTCCACTTCCACCCCGTTGGGGGTGGGGGAACGGTTATATGGGACTCATCTTT.